These 26 T cell receptor beta chains were sequenced from one sample in a study of graft-versus-host responses after intestinal transplantation. Generated by immunoSEQ multiplex PCR, the TCRdb table keeps only in-frame clones and is missing some. The table lists roughly 70,000 clones, around 90% of them singletons. This sample comprised bone marrow, obtained 700 to 850 days after intestinal transplantation. The receptor set was obtained from a human patient who received an intestinal transplant, so some T cells may come from the graft donor.

The chain uses TRBV9 and TRBJ1-2; 8 bases line up with TRBD1. CDR3 length: 14 residues. Trimming took 3 bases from V and 8 from J; bases not matched to a gene: 9. Germline V gene data show CDR1 as SGDLS and CDR2 as YYNGEE. The CDR3 here is CASSATGAQWGYTF. CDR3 nucleotides: TGTGCCAGCAGCGCGACAGGGGCGCAATGGGGCTACACCTTC.

This chain uses TRBV6-6 with TRBJ1-5; D ambiguous. V was trimmed by 5 bases and J by 4 bases, leaving 9 bases between them. The CDR3 length is 13 residues. CDR1 MNHNY and CDR2 SVGAGI come from the germline V gene (reference sequence). For the CDR3, the DNA is TGTGCCAGCAGTCCCGGACTGAATCAGCCCCAGCATTTT. This gives the protein CASSPGLNQPQHF.

The chain employs TRBV14 and TRBJ2-2; D is undetermined. Germline values: CDR1 SGHDN, CDR2 FVKESK. The CDR3 is 12 residues long. Trimming pared 3 bases from V and 2 bases from J, leaving 1 base between. The CDR3 nucleotides read TGTGCCAGCAGCCATAACACCGGGGAGCTGTTTTTT. It yields the protein CASSHNTGELFF.

The J gene is TRBJ1-5, the V gene TRBV6-5; D is perhaps TRBD1 (5 bases). Germline CDR1 is MNHEY and CDR2 is SVGAGI. Trimming stripped 0 bases from V and 3 bases from J, with 9 bases between. The CDR3 spans 15 residues. The CDR3 here is CASSYSGEDNQPQHF. In DNA form, the CDR3 reads TGTGCCAGCAGTTACTCAGGGGAAGACAATCAGCCCCAGCATTTT.

V usage is TRBV7-9 and J usage is TRBJ2-7; 9 positions match TRBD1. CDR3 length: 15 amino acids. Germline values: CDR1 SEHNR, CDR2 FQNEAQ (reference sequence). The V and J ends lost 1 base and 5 bases, in that order; junction bases with no gene match: 6. The CDR3 spells CASSLVGTGTNEQYF. The CDR3 nucleotides are TGTGCCAGCAGCTTAGTGGGGACAGGGACGAACGAGCAGTACTTC.

The chain has TRBV2 and TRBJ2-7, with TRBD2 matching over 7 bases. The germline CDR1 and CDR2 sequences are SNHLY and FYNNEI. The CDR3 sequence is 12 residues long. V gave up 11 bases and J gave up 2 bases; unmatched junction bases: 6. CDR3 in amino acids: CAGGTTTYEQYF. The CDR3 DNA reads TGTGCCGGCGGGACTACAACCTACGAGCAGTACTTC.

The V gene is TRBV5-1, the J gene TRBJ1-1; possibly TRBD1 for D (5 bases). This CDR3 region has 15 residues. V was clipped by 5 bases and J by 5 bases, with 19 bases between them. In germline, CDR1 is SGHRS, CDR2 YFSETQ. The CDR3 region is CASSRELGLKTEAFF. For the CDR3, the DNA is TGCGCCAGCAGTCGGGAGTTGGGGCTAAAAACTGAAGCTTTCTTT. The whole variable domain, filled in from reference TRBV5-1 and TRBJ1-1, reads KAGVTQTPRYLIKTRGQQVTLSCSPISGHRSVSWYQQTPGQGLQFLFEYFSETQRNKGNFPGRFSGRQFSNSRSEMNVSTLELGDSALYLCASSRELGLKTEAFFGQGTRLTVV.

V and J are TRBV19 and TRBJ1-4, with a weak D call TRBD1 (5 bases). CDR1 and CDR2 (germline): LNHDA, SQIVND (reference sequence). Trimming left V 10 bases short and J 8 bases short, with 14 bases between. This CDR3 is 12 amino acids long. CDR3 protein: CATREFGEKLFF. The CDR3, as DNA: TGTGCCACCAGGGAGTTTGGGGAAAAACTGTTTTTT. The full variable domain, rest sourced from reference TRBV19 and TRBJ1-4, is DGGITQSPKYLFRKEGQNVTLSCEQNLNHDAMYWYRQDPGQGLRLIYYSQIVNDFQKGDIAEGYSVSREKKESFPLTVTSAQKNPTAFYLCATREFGEKLFFGSGTQLSVL.

This clone was found once. V gene TRBV9 combines with J gene TRBJ2-2; D gene ambiguous. V lost 3 bases and J 5 bases, leaving 14 bases between the germline ends. Germline V gene data show CDR1 as SGDLS and CDR2 as YYNGEE. The CDR3 runs to 15 residues. The CDR3 DNA sequence: TGTGCCAGCAGCGGGACCATTACGACTACCGGGGAGCTGTTTTTT. Translated: CASSGTITTTGELFF.

The table lists this clone with a few counts. The chain has TRBV7-6 and TRBJ1-1; TRBD1 is a possible D gene (5 bases). CDR1 and CDR2 (germline): SGHVS, FNYEAQ. V was shortened by 4 bases and J by 1 base, with 7 bases between the two germline ends. This CDR3 comprises 13 residues. CDR3 protein: CASSSDRNTEAFF. Written as DNA, the CDR3 is TGTGCCAGCAGCTCAGACAGGAACACTGAAGCTTTCTTT. Drawing the rest from reference TRBV7-6 and TRBJ1-1, the complete variable domain is GAGVSQSPRYKVTKRGQDVALRCDPISGHVSLYWYRQALGQGPEFLTYFNYEAQQDKSGLPNDRFSAERPEGSISTLTIQRTEQRDSAMYRCASSSDRNTEAFFGQGTRLTVV.

The CDR3 sequence is CASSPWTGRSPLHF. The CDR3, as DNA: TGCGCCAGCAGCCCCTGGACAGGGCGTTCACCCCTCCACTTT. The genes are TRBV5-1 and TRBJ1-6; TRBD1 matches at 8 bases. Per germline, CDR1 SGHRS and CDR2 YFSETQ. The ends lost 4 bases at V and 9 bases at J; junction bases unmatched: 6. The CDR3 runs to 14 residues.

The rearrangement links TRBV27 to TRBJ1-2, with TRBD1 matching 9 bases. Trimming at V came to 5 bases and at J to 6 bases, leaving 4 bases not matched to a gene. Germline-derived CDR1 and CDR2 are MNHEY and SMNVEV (reference sequence). This CDR3 has 13 amino acids. The CDR3 DNA follows: TGTGCCAGCAGTGAACAGGGGGCCCATGGCTACACCTTC. Its protein is CASSEQGAHGYTF.

The chain links TRBV2 to TRBJ1-1; TRBD1 matches at 9 bases. CDR3 length: 15 residues. The germline gives CDR1 SNHLY, CDR2 FYNNEI. J lost 3 bases, V lost 6 bases, and 8 bases had no gene match. The CDR3 reads CASRRTGASHTEAFF. The CDR3 bases are TGTGCCAGCAGGAGGACAGGGGCGTCCCACACTGAAGCTTTCTTT.

The chain couples TRBV18 to TRBJ2-7; 8 nucleotides line up with TRBD1. Germline V gene data show CDR1 as KGHSH and CDR2 as LQKENI. The CDR3 spans 14 residues. J gave up 0 bases and V 6 bases, and 4 bases lay outside the gene matches. CDR3 residues: CASSLGQVSYEQYF. As DNA, the CDR3 is TGTGCCAGCTCCCTGGGACAGGTCTCCTACGAGCAGTACTTC.

The genes are TRBV5-4 and TRBJ1-2; TRBD1 matches at 9 bases. The CDR3 contains 15 residues. Germline trimming cut 4 bases from V and 3 bases from J; bases unmatched to any gene: 7. In germline, CDR1 is SGHNT, CDR2 YYREEE (reference sequence). CDR3 residues: CASSRRDRVYYGYTF. DNA for the CDR3: TGTGCCAGCAGCCGCCGGGACAGGGTATACTATGGCTACACCTTC. Using reference TRBV5-4 and TRBJ1-2 for the parts outside the CDR3, the full variable domain is ETGVTQSPTHLIKTRGQQVTLRCSSQSGHNTVSWYQQALGQGPQFIFQYYREEENGRGNFPPRFSGLQFPNYSSELNVNALELDDSALYLCASSRRDRVYYGYTFGSGTRLTVV.

This clone is a singleton in its sample. The V call is TRBV6-5, the J call TRBJ1-2; unclear D gene. The CDR3 totals 14 residues. The V end was cut by 3 bases, the J end by 0 bases, with 8 bases between. Germline V gene lookup returns CDR1 MNHEY and CDR2 SVGAGI. CDR3 sequence (DNA): TGTGCCAGCAGTTATTCTGGGGCTAACTATGGCTACACCTTC. This translates into CASSYSGANYGYTF.

CDR3 loop: CASSEGEGFGDTQYF. The DNA of the CDR3 is TGTGCCAGCAGTGAAGGGGAGGGTTTCGGTGATACGCAGTATTTT. V is TRBV2 and J is TRBJ2-3, with 7 bases matching TRBD2. The V and J ends lost 1 base and 6 bases, in that order; junction bases with no gene match: 7. The CDR3 length is 15 residues. Germline V gives CDR1 SNHLY, CDR2 FYNNEI.

This rearrangement joins TRBV7-9 to TRBJ2-7; 7 bases line up with TRBD1. Germline lookup yields CDR1 SEHNR and CDR2 FQNEAQ (reference sequence). The ends lost 8 bases at V and 3 bases at J; junction bases unmatched: 10. The CDR3 has 14 residues. CDR3 sequence reads: CASGDREHLYEQYF. CDR3 nucleotides: TGTGCCAGCGGAGACAGGGAGCATCTCTACGAGCAGTACTTC.

V usage is TRBV11-2 and J usage is TRBJ2-1, with 10 bases identical to TRBD2. V lost 4 bases, J lost 7 bases, and 16 bases stayed unmatched. Per the germline V gene, CDR1 is SGHAT and CDR2 is FQNNGV. This CDR3 spans 18 amino acids. The CDR3: CASSSASGTSVIYNEQFF. The DNA for the CDR3 is TGTGCCAGCAGCTCAGCCTCCGGGACTAGCGTCATATATAATGAGCAGTTCTTC.

The genes are TRBV27 and TRBJ2-7; D unresolved. Per germline, CDR1 MNHEY and CDR2 SMNVEV (reference sequence). Trimming removed 7 bases from V and 7 bases from J, with 17 bases in between. There are 13 residues in the CDR3. CDR3 DNA sequence: TGTGCCAGCAAAGGCCCAGCCATGGTGGAGCAGTACTTC. This sequence encodes CASKGPAMVEQYF.

The rearrangement links TRBV18 to TRBJ1-5; no clear D gene. From germline, CDR1 is KGHSH and CDR2 LQKENI. Trimming pared 4 bases from V and 2 bases from J, leaving 6 bases between. This CDR3 has 13 amino acids. The CDR3 nucleotides are TGTGCCAGCTCACGAGCGGGCAATCAGCCCCAGCATTTT. Protein sequence: CASSRAGNQPQHF. Complete variable domain (other parts from reference TRBV18 and TRBJ1-5): NAGVMQNPRHLVRRRGQEARLRCSPMKGHSHVYWYRQLPEEGLKFMVYLQKENIIDESGMPKERFSAEFPKEGPSILRIQQVVRGDSAAYFCASSRAGNQPQHFGDGTRLSIL.

CDR3 sequence: CASSEWENTEAFF. CDR3 nucleotide sequence: TGCGCCAGCAGTGAGTGGGAGAACACTGAAGCTTTCTTT. The V call is TRBV10-1, the J call TRBJ1-1; D is unclear. The CDR3 totals 13 residues. Per the germline V gene, CDR1 is WNHNN and CDR2 is SYGVQD (reference sequence). Trimming left V 1 base short and J 1 base short, with 4 bases between.

This clone occurred once. The chain links TRBV28 to TRBJ2-1, with TRBD1 matching over 7 bases. The J segment lost 4 bases and the V segment lost 8 bases, leaving 11 bases of the junction unmatched. CDR3 length: 15 amino acids. Per the germline V gene, CDR1 is MDHEN and CDR2 is SYDVKM. CDR3 coding DNA: TGTGCCAGCGATAGGGGGCTAGACGGATACAATGAGCAGTTCTTC. Amino acids: CASDRGLDGYNEQFF.

The chain's CDR3 is CASSPQATSGSAGELFF. CDR3 DNA sequence: TGTGCCAGCAGCCCCCAGGCGACTAGCGGGAGCGCCGGGGAGCTGTTTTTT. The chain uses TRBV7-3 and TRBJ2-2; 12 bases align to TRBD2. V trimming: 5 bases; J trimming: 6 bases; junction bases outside the gene matches: 10. The CDR3 is made up of 17 amino acids. Germline V lookup: CDR1 SGHTA, CDR2 FQGTGA. The full variable domain, its missing parts supplied by reference TRBV7-3 and TRBJ2-2, is GAGVSQTPSNKVTEKGKYVELRCDPISGHTALYWYRQSLGQGPEFLIYFQGTGAADDSGLPNDRFFAVRPEGSVSTLKIQRTERGDSAVYLCASSPQATSGSAGELFFGEGSRLTVL.

The J gene is TRBJ1-4, the V gene TRBV10-1; 9 nucleotides align to TRBD1. This CDR3 region has 17 residues. J was trimmed by 1 base and V by 7 bases; bases with no gene match: 10. Germline V lookup: CDR1 WNHNN, CDR2 SYGVQD (reference sequence). CDR3 amino acids: CASTIQGALGTNEKLFF. DNA of the CDR3: TGCGCCAGCACCATACAGGGGGCACTTGGAACTAATGAAAAACTGTTTTTT.

The rearrangement joins TRBV7-9 to TRBJ1-5; unclear D gene. Germline V gives CDR1 SEHNR, CDR2 FQNEAQ (reference sequence). V gave up 1 base and J gave up 3 bases, with 7 bases separating them. The CDR3 spans 14 residues. The CDR3 loop reads CASSLGPYNQPQHF. The CDR3 DNA sequence: TGTGCCAGCAGCTTAGGCCCTTACAATCAGCCCCAGCATTTT.